This T cell receptor (beta chain) was found in a study of regulatory T cells in long-lasting Graves disease. Study findings and constraints: Newly diagnosed Graves' patients had higher TCR diversity than persistent ones.

Stated time point: persistent/refractory GD, antithyroid drugs over 5 years with positive TRAb. TCR sequences were obtained from RNA taken from PBMCs. Both iRepertoire HTBI primers and Arm-PCR of CDR3 regions were used to build the TCR beta libraries. One entry per CDR3 protein, called by TCRdb with MiXCR from the multiplex PCR reads. This table has under 500,000 distinct CDR3 sequences, 20% to 25% appearing once. The V gene's germline CDR1 is SNHLY and CDR2 FYNNEI. Trimming cost V 1 base and J 5 bases, with 6 bases left between them. This CDR3 region has 13 residues. This clonotype was found once. The antigen remains unidentified.

The TCR originated in a female donor with Graves disease. The sequencing here drew on peripheral blood mononuclear cells (PBMCs), taken when the disease was refractory, from a patient treated with antithyroid drugs. The chain recombines TRBV2 with TRBJ2-1; the D is unclear. CDR3 coding DNA: TGTGCCAGCAGTGAAGGTCTAAACAATGAGCAGTTCTTC. Amino acid sequence: CASSEGLNNEQFF. The variable domain in full, completed from reference TRBV2 and TRBJ2-1, reads EPEVTQTPSHQVTQMGQEVILRCVPISNHLYFYWYRQILGQKVEFLVSFYNNEISEKSEIFDDQFSVERPDGSNFTLKIRSTKLEDSAMYFCASSEGLNNEQFFGPGTRLTVL.